This TCR beta chain emerged from a study of monozygotic twins with inflammatory bowel disease. The RNA usage for each TCR library was roughly 3,700 ng of total RNA. Eight separate reactions per sample served to make cDNA. Researchers used template switching to add UMIs featuring a 6-nucleotide sample barcode. TCRdb re-called the 5' RACE reads; one entry per CDR3 protein, DNA not given. The sample yields roughly 140,000 distinct CDR3 sequences, of which the top ten take up approximately 2.5%. Germline V lookup: CDR1 PRHDT, CDR2 FYEKMQ (reference sequence). This CDR3 region has 13 residues. Material for sequencing was blood. The V gene is TRBV13, the J gene TRBJ1-5. This clonotype was obtained from a human donor with ulcerative colitis or Crohn's disease, or a healthy co-twin of an affected twin (not recorded which). The CDR3 spells CASSYDRNQPQHF.